What follows is one TCR beta chain and its context. The target antigen is unknown. Study conclusions and caveats: Whole repertoires were not studied in the larger cohort, only one V-J beta rearrangement. The TCR gene usage of tumor memory CD4+ T cells clustered together with blood and lymph node memory CD4+ cells and with lymph node naive CD4+ cells.

Naive CD4+ cells had CD25+ Tregs removed. The CDR3 length is 14 residues. The J segment lost 7 bases and the V segment lost 5 bases, leaving 9 bases of the junction unmatched. Germline lookup yields CDR1 DFQATT and CDR2 SNEGSKA (reference sequence). Constant-region reverse primers amplified full-length variable regions, followed by semi-nested Nested Universal Primer A PCR. TCRdb used MiXCR to reprocess the 5' RACE reads, holding one entry per CDR3 protein. The repertoire consists of 45,000 to 55,000 distinct CDR3 sequences, with around 25% occurring once and the leading ten covering about 3%. This clonotype was sampled from a female donor with breast cancer. V usage is TRBV20-1 and J usage is TRBJ1-1; 11 bases align to TRBD1. Specimen: tumor-infiltrating naive CD4+ T cells sorted from the breast tumor. As for subset: naive CD4+ T cells, CD4+CD45RA+CD25-. DNA for the CDR3: TGCAGTGCTCCCCGGACAGGGGGCGCGTTTGAAGCTTTCTTT. Translation: CSAPRTGGAFEAFF.